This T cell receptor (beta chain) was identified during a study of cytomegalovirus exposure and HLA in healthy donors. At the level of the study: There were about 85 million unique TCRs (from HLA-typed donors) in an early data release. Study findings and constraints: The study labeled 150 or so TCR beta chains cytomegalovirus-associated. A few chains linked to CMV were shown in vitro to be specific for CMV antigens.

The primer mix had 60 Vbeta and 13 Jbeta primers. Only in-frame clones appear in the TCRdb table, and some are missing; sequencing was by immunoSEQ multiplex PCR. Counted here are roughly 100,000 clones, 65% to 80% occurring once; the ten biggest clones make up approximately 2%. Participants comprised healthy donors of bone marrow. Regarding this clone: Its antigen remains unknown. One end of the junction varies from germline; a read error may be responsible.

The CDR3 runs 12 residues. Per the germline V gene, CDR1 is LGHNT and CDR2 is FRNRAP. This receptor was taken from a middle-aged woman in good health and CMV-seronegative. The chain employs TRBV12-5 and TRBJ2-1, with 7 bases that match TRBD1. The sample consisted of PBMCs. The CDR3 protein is CASEELDRDPLF. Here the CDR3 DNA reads TGTGCTAGTGAGGAACTAGACAGGGATCCGCTCTTC.